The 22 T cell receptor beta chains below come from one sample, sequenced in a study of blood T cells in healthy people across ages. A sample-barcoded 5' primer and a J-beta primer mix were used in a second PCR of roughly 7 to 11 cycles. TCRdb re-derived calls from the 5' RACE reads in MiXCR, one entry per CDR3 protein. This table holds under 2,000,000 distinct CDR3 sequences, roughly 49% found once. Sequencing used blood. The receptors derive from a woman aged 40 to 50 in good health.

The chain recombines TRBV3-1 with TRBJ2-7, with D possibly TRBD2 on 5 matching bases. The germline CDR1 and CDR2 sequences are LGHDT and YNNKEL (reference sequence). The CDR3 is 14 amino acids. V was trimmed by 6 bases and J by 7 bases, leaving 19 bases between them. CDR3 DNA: TGTGCCAGCAGGGAGACTATATCCGGAGGTGAGCAGTACTTC. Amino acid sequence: CASRETISGGEQYF.

CDR3 in amino acids: CASSYPGDVKETQYF. CDR3 DNA sequence: TGTGCCAGCAGTTACCCTGGGGACGTCAAAGAGACCCAGTACTTC. The chain carries TRBV6-2 or TRBV6-3 and TRBJ2-5, with D perhaps TRBD1 or TRBD2 (5 bases each). Trimming shortened V by 2 bases and J by 3 bases, and 13 bases separated the two germline ends. CDR1 and CDR2 (germline): MNHEY, SVGEGT. The CDR3 consists of 15 residues.

The CDR3 region is CASSLSAWPRETQYF. CDR3 sequence (DNA): TGTGCCAGCAGTTTATCAGCGTGGCCGCGGGAGACCCAGTACTTC. The rearrangement joins TRBV27 to TRBJ2-5; no firm D call. The germline CDR1 and CDR2 sequences are MNHEY and SMNVEV (reference sequence). CDR3 length equals 15 residues. V lost 0 bases and J 5 bases, leaving 13 bases between the germline ends.

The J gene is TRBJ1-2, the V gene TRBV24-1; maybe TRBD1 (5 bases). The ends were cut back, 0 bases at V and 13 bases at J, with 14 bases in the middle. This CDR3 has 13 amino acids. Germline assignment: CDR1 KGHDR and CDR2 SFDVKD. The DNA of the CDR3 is TGTGCCACCAGTGATTTGCGAGGGGACGGCCTCACCTTC. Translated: CATSDLRGDGLTF.

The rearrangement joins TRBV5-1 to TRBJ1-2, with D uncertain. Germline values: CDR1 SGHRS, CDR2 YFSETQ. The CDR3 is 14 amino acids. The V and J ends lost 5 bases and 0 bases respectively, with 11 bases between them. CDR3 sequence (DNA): TGCGCCAGCAGATTAGCAGGCACTAACTATGGCTACACCTTC. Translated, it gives CASRLAGTNYGYTF.

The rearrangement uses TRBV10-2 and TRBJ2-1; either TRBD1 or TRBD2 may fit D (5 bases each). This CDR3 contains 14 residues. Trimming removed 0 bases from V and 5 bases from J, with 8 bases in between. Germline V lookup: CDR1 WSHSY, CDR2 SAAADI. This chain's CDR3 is CASSESGPNNEQFF. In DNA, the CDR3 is TGCGCCAGCAGTGAGTCGGGACCTAACAATGAGCAGTTCTTC.

CDR3 in amino acids: CASSVDGGHYNEQFF. The CDR3 region has the DNA TGTGCCAGCAGCGTAGACGGGGGGCACTACAATGAGCAGTTCTTC. The chain joins TRBV9 to TRBJ2-1, with D possibly matching TRBD2 (7 bases). Germline V lookup: CDR1 SGDLS, CDR2 YYNGEE. Between the trimmed V and J ends, which lost 0 bases and 3 bases, there was a span of 10 bases. The length of the CDR3 is 15 residues.

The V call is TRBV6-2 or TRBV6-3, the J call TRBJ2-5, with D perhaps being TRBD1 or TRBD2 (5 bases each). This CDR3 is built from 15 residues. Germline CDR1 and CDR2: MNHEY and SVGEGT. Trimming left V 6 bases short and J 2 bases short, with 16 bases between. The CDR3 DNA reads TGTGCCAGCAGCCCGACAGAGGGTACTCAAGAGACCCAGTACTTC. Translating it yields CASSPTEGTQETQYF.

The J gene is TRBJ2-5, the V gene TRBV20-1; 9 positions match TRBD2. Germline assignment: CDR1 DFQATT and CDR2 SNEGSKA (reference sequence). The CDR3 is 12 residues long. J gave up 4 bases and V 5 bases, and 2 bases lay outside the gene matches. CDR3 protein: CSAPSGAETQYF. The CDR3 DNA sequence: TGCAGTGCTCCTAGCGGGGCAGAGACCCAGTACTTC.

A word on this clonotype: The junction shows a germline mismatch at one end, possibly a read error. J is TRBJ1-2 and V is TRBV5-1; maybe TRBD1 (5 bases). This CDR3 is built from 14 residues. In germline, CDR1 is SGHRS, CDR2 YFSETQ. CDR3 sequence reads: CASSVTEANCGYTF. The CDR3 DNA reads TGCGCCAGCAGCGTGACAGAGGCTAACTGTGGCTACACCTTC.

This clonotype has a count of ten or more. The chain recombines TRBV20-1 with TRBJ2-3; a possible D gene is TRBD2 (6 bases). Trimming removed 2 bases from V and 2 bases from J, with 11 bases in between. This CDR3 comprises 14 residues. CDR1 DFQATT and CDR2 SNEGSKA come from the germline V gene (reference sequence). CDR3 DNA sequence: TGCAGTGCTAGAAAGGCGGGGTCCACAGATACGCAGTATTTT. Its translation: CSARKAGSTDTQYF.

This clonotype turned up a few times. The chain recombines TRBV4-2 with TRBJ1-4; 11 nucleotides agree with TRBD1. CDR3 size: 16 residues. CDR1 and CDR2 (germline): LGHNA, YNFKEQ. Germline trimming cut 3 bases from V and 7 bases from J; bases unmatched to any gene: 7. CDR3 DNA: TGTGCCAGCAGCCAGTCCGGACAGGGGGCGTTTGAAAAACTGTTTTTT. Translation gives CASSQSGQGAFEKLFF.

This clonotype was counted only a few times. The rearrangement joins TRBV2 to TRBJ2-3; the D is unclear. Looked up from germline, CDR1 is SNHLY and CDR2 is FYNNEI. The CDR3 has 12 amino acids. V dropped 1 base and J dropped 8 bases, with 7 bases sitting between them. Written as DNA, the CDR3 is TGTGCCAGCAGTGAAGTCTTGAGTACGCAGTATTTT. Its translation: CASSEVLSTQYF.

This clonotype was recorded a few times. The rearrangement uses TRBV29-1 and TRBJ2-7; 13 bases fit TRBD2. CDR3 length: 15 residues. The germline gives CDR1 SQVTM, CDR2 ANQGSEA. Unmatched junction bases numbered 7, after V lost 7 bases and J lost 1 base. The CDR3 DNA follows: TGCAGCGCTACATCGGGACTAGCGGGGTCCTACGAGCAGTACTTC. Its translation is CSATSGLAGSYEQYF.

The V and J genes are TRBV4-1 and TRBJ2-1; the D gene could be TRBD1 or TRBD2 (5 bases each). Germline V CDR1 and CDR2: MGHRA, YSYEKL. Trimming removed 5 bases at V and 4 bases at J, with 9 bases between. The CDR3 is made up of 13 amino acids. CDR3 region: CASSKGEYNEQFF. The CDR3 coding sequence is TGCGCCAGCAGCAAAGGGGAGTACAATGAGCAGTTCTTC.

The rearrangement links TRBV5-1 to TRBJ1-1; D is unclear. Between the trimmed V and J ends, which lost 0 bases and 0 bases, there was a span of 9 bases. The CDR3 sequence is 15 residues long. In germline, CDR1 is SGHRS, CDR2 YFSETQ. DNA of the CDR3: TGCGCCAGCAGCTTGGTATCGACTATGAACACTGAAGCTTTCTTT. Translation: CASSLVSTMNTEAFF.

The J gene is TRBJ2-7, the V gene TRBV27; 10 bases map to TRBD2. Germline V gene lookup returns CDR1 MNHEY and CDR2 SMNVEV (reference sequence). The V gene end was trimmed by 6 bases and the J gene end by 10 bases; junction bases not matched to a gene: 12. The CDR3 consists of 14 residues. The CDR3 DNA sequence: TGTGCCAGCAGCCCTAGGACCGGGACTAGCGTTCAGTACTTC. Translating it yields CASSPRTGTSVQYF.

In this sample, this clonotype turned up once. The CDR3 sequence is CATSREGQGSPLFQETQYF. The CDR3 nucleotides read TGTGCCACCAGCAGAGAGGGACAGGGTTCTCCCCTCTTCCAAGAGACCCAGTACTTC. The J gene is TRBJ2-5, the V gene TRBV15; TRBD1 aligns across 9 bases. CDR1 is LNHNV, CDR2 YYDKDF, per germline (reference sequence). The trim removed 0 bases at V and 1 base at J, leaving 12 bases unmatched. The length of the CDR3 is 19 residues.

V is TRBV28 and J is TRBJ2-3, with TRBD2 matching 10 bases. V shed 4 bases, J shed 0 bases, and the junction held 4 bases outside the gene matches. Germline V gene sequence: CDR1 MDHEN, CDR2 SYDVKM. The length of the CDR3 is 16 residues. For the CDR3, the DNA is TGTGCCAGCAGTTGGACTAGCGGACCTAGCACAGATACGCAGTATTTT. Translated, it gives CASSWTSGPSTDTQYF.

CDR3 in amino acids: CASSVGVGGPEQFF. CDR3 nucleotide sequence: TGTGCCAGCAGCGTAGGAGTTGGGGGGCCTGAGCAGTTCTTC. This sequence joins TRBV9 and TRBJ2-1; the D gene could be TRBD1 or TRBD2 (6 bases each). V dropped 0 bases and J dropped 9 bases, with 13 bases sitting between them. CDR3 length: 14 residues. Germline CDR1 reads SGDLS; CDR2 reads YYNGEE.

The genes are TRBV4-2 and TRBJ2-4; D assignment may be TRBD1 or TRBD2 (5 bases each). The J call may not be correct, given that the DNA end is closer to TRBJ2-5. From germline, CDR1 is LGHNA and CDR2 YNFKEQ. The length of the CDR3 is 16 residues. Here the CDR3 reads CASSQEGRAVSGTQYF. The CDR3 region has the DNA TGTGCCAGCAGCCAAGAGGGACGAGCGGTCTCCGGGACCCAGTACTTC.

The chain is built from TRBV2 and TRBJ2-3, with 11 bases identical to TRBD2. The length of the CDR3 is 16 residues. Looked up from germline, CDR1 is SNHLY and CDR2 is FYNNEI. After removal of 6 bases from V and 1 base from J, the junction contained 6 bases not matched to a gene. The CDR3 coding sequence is TGTGCCAGCAGAGAACAGGGACTAGCGGGCACAGATACGCAGTATTTT. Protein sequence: CASREQGLAGTDTQYF.